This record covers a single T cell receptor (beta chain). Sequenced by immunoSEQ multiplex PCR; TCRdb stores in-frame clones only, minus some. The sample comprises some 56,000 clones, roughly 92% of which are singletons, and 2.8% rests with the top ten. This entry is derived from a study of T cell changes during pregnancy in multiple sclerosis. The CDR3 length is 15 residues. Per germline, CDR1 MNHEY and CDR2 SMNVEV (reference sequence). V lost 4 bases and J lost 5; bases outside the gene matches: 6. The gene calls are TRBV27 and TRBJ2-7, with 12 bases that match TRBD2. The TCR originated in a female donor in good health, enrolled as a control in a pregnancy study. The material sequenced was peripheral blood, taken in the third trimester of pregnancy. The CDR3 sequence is CASSSYLAGGHEQYF. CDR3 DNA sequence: TGTGCCAGCAGTTCCTATCTAGCGGGGGGGCACGAGCAGTACTTC.